The 10 T cell receptor beta chains listed next were all sequenced from one sample in a study of blood T cell repertoires in COVID-19. The table came from immunoSEQ multiplex PCR; TCRdb's copy has only in-frame clones and leaves some out. The sample includes some 150,000 clones, roughly 80% of them seen just once. Material for sequencing was peripheral blood. The source is a man between 60 and 75 years old with acute or convalescent COVID-19.

The sample holds one count of this clone. The gene calls are TRBV5-8 and TRBJ1-2; no definite D call. The CDR3 length is 12 residues. V dropped 4 bases and J dropped 4 bases, with 8 bases sitting between them. CDR1 and CDR2 from the germline V gene are SGHTS and YDEGEE. CDR3 DNA: TGTGCCAGCAGCCTAACAGCCTATGGCTACACCTTC. Translating gives CASSLTAYGYTF.

This sequence joins TRBV7-2 and TRBJ1-1; tentatively, D is TRBD1 (5 bases). Germline CDR1 and CDR2: SGHTA and FQGNSA. Trimming removed 2 bases from V and 7 bases from J, with 17 bases in between. The CDR3 spans 15 residues. CDR3 in amino acids: CASSLSLVQGGEAFF. The CDR3 nucleotides are TGTGCCAGCAGCTTAAGTCTCGTCCAGGGCGGTGAAGCTTTCTTT.

The chain joins TRBV7-9 to TRBJ2-7; 9 bases fit TRBD2. The CDR3 contains 16 residues. The V gene's germline CDR1 is SEHNR and CDR2 FQNEAQ (reference sequence). The J segment lost 3 bases and the V segment lost 5 bases, leaving 11 bases of the junction unmatched. CDR3 sequence (DNA): TGTGCCAGCAGCCCGTTACCCTCTAGCGGGGTCTACGAGCAGTACTTC. The encoded protein is CASSPLPSSGVYEQYF.

J is TRBJ2-3 and V is TRBV6-5; 8 nucleotides match TRBD1. The germline CDR1 and CDR2 sequences are MNHEY and SVGAGI. This CDR3 is 13 amino acids long. Trimming at V came to 6 bases and at J to 5 bases, leaving 4 bases not matched to a gene. This CDR3 reads CASSLTGVDTQYF. CDR3 nucleotides: TGTGCCAGCAGCCTGACAGGGGTAGATACGCAGTATTTT.

This sequence joins TRBV28 and TRBJ1-2; 9 bases are a match to TRBD1. V lost 4 bases, J lost 13 bases, and 7 bases stayed unmatched. Germline V CDR1 and CDR2: MDHEN, SYDVKM. The length of the CDR3 is 12 residues. This chain's CDR3 is CASSSPDRGRTF. CDR3 DNA: TGTGCCAGCAGTTCCCCGGACAGGGGACGCACCTTC.

The chain joins TRBV7-2 to TRBJ2-2, with 9 bases lining up with TRBD1. The CDR3 is 14 residues long. Trimming cost V 10 bases and J 4 bases; bases outside gene matches: 7. Germline lookup yields CDR1 SGHTA and CDR2 FQGNSA. The CDR3, as DNA: TGTGCCACGACAGGGGGGGCAGGCACCGGGGAGCTGTTTTTT. Its translation is CATTGGAGTGELFF.

The chain links TRBV7-3 to TRBJ2-1; TRBD1 agrees at 10 bases. Germline values: CDR1 SGHTA, CDR2 FQGTGA. V lost 3 bases, J lost 4 bases, and 3 bases stayed unmatched. The CDR3 is made up of 15 amino acids. This chain's CDR3 is CASSLDRGGYNEQFF. CDR3 in DNA: TGTGCCAGCAGCTTGGACAGGGGGGGTTACAATGAGCAGTTCTTC.

This chain links TRBV19 with TRBJ2-3; 7 nucleotides align to TRBD1. The junction had 11 bases not matched to a gene; V was cut back by 8 bases and J by 6 bases. The length of the CDR3 is 14 residues. In germline, CDR1 is LNHDA, CDR2 SQIVND (reference sequence). CDR3 amino acids: CASVEGAASDTQYF. The CDR3 region has the DNA TGTGCCAGTGTCGAGGGGGCCGCATCGGATACGCAGTATTTT. The entire variable domain, with the rest obtained from reference TRBV19 and TRBJ2-3, is as follows: DGGITQSPKYLFRKEGQNVTLSCEQNLNHDAMYWYRQDPGQGLRLIYYSQIVNDFQKGDIAEGYSVSREKKESFPLTVTSAQKNPTAFYLCASVEGAASDTQYFGPGTRLTVL.

The chain joins TRBV7-2 to TRBJ1-1, with TRBD1 matching 10 bases. The CDR3 is made up of 17 amino acids. Germline CDR1 and CDR2: SGHTA and FQGNSA. J lost 1 base, V lost 5 bases, and 10 bases had no gene match. This chain's CDR3 is CASSPGQGFSANTEAFF. The CDR3, as DNA: TGTGCCAGCAGCCCGGGACAGGGGTTCTCGGCGAACACTGAAGCTTTCTTT.

The chain carries TRBV11-3 and TRBJ2-1, with TRBD2 matching 8 bases. Trimming took 5 bases from V and 3 from J; bases not matched to a gene: 6. This CDR3 is 15 amino acids long. CDR1 is SGHNT, CDR2 YENEEA, per germline. The CDR3, as DNA: TGTGCCAGCAGCGTTAGCGGGACTGGCTACAATGAGCAGTTCTTC. Protein sequence: CASSVSGTGYNEQFF.